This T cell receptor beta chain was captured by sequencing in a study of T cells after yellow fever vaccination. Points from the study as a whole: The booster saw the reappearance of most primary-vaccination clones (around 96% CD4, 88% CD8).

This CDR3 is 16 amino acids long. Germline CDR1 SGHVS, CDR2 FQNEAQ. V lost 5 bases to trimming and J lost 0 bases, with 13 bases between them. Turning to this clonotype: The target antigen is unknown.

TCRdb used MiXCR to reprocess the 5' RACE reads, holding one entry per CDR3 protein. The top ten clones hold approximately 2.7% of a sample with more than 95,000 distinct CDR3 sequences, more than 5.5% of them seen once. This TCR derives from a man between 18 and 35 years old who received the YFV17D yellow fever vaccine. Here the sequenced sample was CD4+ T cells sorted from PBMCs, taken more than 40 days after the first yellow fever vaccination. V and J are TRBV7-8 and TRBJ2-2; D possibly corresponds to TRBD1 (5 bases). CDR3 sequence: CASSTRGTPNTGELFF. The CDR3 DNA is TGTGCCAGCAGCACAAGGGGTACTCCGAACACCGGGGAGCTGTTTTTT.